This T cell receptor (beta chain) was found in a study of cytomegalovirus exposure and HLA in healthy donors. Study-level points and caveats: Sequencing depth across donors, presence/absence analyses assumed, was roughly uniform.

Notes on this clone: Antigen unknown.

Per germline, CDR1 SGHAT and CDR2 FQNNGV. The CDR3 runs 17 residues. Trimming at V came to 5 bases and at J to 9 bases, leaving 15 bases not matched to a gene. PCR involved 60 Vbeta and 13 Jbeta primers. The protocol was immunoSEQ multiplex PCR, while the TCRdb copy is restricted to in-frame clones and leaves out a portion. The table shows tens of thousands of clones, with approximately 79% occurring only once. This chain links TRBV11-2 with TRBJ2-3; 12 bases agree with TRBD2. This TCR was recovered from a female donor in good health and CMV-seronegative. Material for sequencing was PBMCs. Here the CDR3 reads CASSHWLAGGKVFTQYF. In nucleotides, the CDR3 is TGTGCCAGCAGCCATTGGCTAGCGGGAGGGAAGGTTTTCACGCAGTATTTT.